The 10 T cell receptor beta chains listed next were all sequenced from one sample in a study of technical replicates of blood from a few donors. Repertoires were generated with immunoSEQ multiplex PCR, while TCRdb's copy carries only in-frame clones and drops some. Of 80,000 to 95,000 clones in the sample, under 95% were seen once. Sequencing was done on a sample of T cells isolated from PBMCs. All receptors come from a human donor in good health.

The rearrangement uses TRBV4-1 and TRBJ2-7; tentative D call: TRBD2 (8 bases). Germline CDR1 MGHRA, CDR2 YSYEKL. The V end lost 5 bases, the J end lost 9 bases, and 26 bases lay between the germline ends. The length of the CDR3 is 16 residues. CDR3 sequence reads: CASSSTGKREFTLQYF. The DNA for the CDR3 is TGCGCCAGCAGCTCGACAGGGAAGCGGGAGTTCACGTTGCAGTACTTC.

DNA for the CDR3: TGCGCCAGCAGCTTGGCCGGGACTCCCGACAATGAGCAGTTCTTC. This encodes CASSLAGTPDNEQFF. The chain carries TRBV5-1 and TRBJ2-1; TRBD2 is a possible D gene (6 bases). The CDR3 has 15 amino acids. From germline, CDR1 is SGHRS and CDR2 YFSETQ. The ends were cut back, 0 bases at V and 5 bases at J, with 12 bases in the middle.

The DNA of the CDR3 is TGTGCCAGCAGTTTTTTTCATATCCCTATAAACACCGGGGAGCTGTTTTTT. Translation gives CASSFFHIPINTGELFF. The rearrangement joins TRBV28 to TRBJ2-2; no clear D gene. V was cut by 3 bases and J by 2 bases, with 16 bases left in between. The CDR3 runs 17 residues. Germline V gives CDR1 MDHEN, CDR2 SYDVKM.

In this sample, this clone turned up once. The rearrangement joins TRBV28 to TRBJ2-7, with D perhaps TRBD1 (6 bases). CDR3 length: 11 residues. V was clipped by 6 bases and J by 7 bases, with 10 bases between them. Looked up from germline, CDR1 is MDHEN and CDR2 is SYDVKM. The DNA for the CDR3 is TGTGCCAGCAGCGACAGGAGAGAGCAGTACTTC. It encodes CASSDRREQYF. The complete variable domain, with remaining parts taken from reference TRBV28 and TRBJ2-7, reads DVKVTQSSRYLVKRTGEKVFLECVQDMDHENMFWYRQDPGLGLRLIYFSYDVKMKEKGDIPEGYSVSREKKERFSLILESASTNQTSMYLCASSDRREQYFGPGTRLTVT.

The chain recombines TRBV11-2 with TRBJ2-3; D gene unclear. The V gene lost 1 base and the J gene lost 3 bases, with 8 bases spanning the gap. This CDR3 is 14 amino acids long. The V gene's germline CDR1 is SGHAT and CDR2 FQNNGV. The CDR3 spells CASSLVALTDTQYF. CDR3 DNA: TGTGCCAGCAGCTTAGTCGCACTGACAGATACGCAGTATTTT.

This chain uses TRBV9 with TRBJ1-3; D gene uncertain. Trimming left V 0 bases short and J 0 bases short, with 10 bases between. Germline V gene data show CDR1 as SGDLS and CDR2 as YYNGEE. The CDR3 runs 16 residues. For the CDR3, the DNA is TGTGCCAGCAGCGTAGAAACAGCCGACTCTGGAAACACCATATATTTT. This codes for CASSVETADSGNTIYF.

The CDR3 here is CASSLGQWVMNTEAFF. The CDR3, as DNA: TGTGCCAGCAGCTTGGGACAGTGGGTTATGAACACTGAAGCTTTCTTT. The V and J genes are TRBV5-4 and TRBJ1-1; possibly TRBD1 for D (5 bases). Trimming took 0 bases from V and 0 from J, leaving 12 bases between them. The CDR3 extends over 16 amino acids. The germline CDR1 and CDR2 sequences are SGHNT and YYREEE (reference sequence).

This chain links TRBV4-1 with TRBJ1-1; TRBD1 aligns across 8 bases. This CDR3 is built from 15 residues. The V gene's germline CDR1 is MGHRA and CDR2 YSYEKL. V shed 11 bases, J shed 3 bases, and the junction held 14 bases outside the gene matches. The CDR3 nucleotides read TGCGCCGCGCAGGGGGCGCTCAATTCGGACACTGAAGCTTTCTTT. Residues: CAAQGALNSDTEAFF.

The chain uses TRBV6-1 and TRBJ2-7, with 12 bases identical to TRBD1. J was trimmed by 5 bases and V by 8 bases; bases with no gene match: 7. Germline V gives CDR1 MNHNS, CDR2 SASEGT. The CDR3 extends over 14 amino acids. The CDR3 spells CASFRDRGLHEQYF. Here the CDR3 DNA reads TGTGCCAGCTTTCGGGACAGGGGGCTACACGAGCAGTACTTC.

V and J are TRBV13 and TRBJ1-6; D may be TRBD1 (5 bases). In germline, CDR1 is PRHDT, CDR2 FYEKMQ (reference sequence). The CDR3 contains 18 residues. The ends were cut back, 5 bases at V and 1 base at J, with 18 bases in the middle. Here the CDR3 reads CASSPPWPRGSYNSPLHF. In nucleotides, the CDR3 is TGTGCCAGCAGCCCGCCCTGGCCTCGGGGGTCCTATAATTCACCCCTCCACTTT.